The 22 T cell receptor beta chains reported below all come from one sample, sequenced in a study of cytomegalovirus exposure and HLA in healthy donors. The PCR employed 60 Vbeta primers together with 13 Jbeta primers. Sequencing used immunoSEQ multiplex PCR; TCRdb keeps in-frame clones, though not all of them. The sample records 200,000 to 250,000 clones, more than 75% being singletons. Sequenced input: PBMCs. These receptors were collected from a male donor in good health and CMV-seronegative.

There are a few counts of this clone. The gene calls are TRBV19 and TRBJ2-4; 8 nucleotides line up with TRBD1. The CDR3 length is 15 residues. Germline CDR1 reads LNHDA; CDR2 reads SQIVND (reference sequence). V lost 4 bases to trimming and J lost 8 bases; unmatched junction nucleotides: 10. The CDR3 DNA is TGTGCCAGTAGTACCGTCAGGACAGGGTCATACATTCAGTACTTC. This encodes CASSTVRTGSYIQYF. Using reference TRBV19 and TRBJ2-4 for the parts outside the CDR3, the full variable domain is DGGITQSPKYLFRKEGQNVTLSCEQNLNHDAMYWYRQDPGQGLRLIYYSQIVNDFQKGDIAEGYSVSREKKESFPLTVTSAQKNPTAFYLCASSTVRTGSYIQYFGAGTRLSVL.

The chain employs TRBV4-1 and TRBJ2-5; D not resolved. Germline CDR1 MGHRA, CDR2 YSYEKL. Trimming removed 0 bases from V and 2 bases from J, with 10 bases in between. The CDR3 totals 15 residues. The CDR3 nucleotides read TGCGCCAGCAGCCAAGAGGGCCGGCAACAAGAGACCCAGTACTTC. As protein: CASSQEGRQQETQYF.

The chain couples TRBV12-5 to TRBJ1-5; the D is unclear. From germline, CDR1 is LGHNT and CDR2 FRNRAP. This CDR3 spans 14 amino acids. Trimming shortened V by 6 bases and J by 4 bases, and 13 bases separated the two germline ends. The CDR3 protein is CASGHRRRNQPQHF. In DNA form, the CDR3 reads TGTGCTAGTGGCCATAGACGGCGGAATCAGCCCCAGCATTTT.

The chain links TRBV7-2 to TRBJ2-1; a weak D match, TRBD2 (6 bases). Trimming took off 6 bases at V and 0 bases at J, with 12 bases between the two ends. This CDR3 is built from 15 residues. From germline, CDR1 is SGHTA and CDR2 FQGNSA. The CDR3 region is CASSQGLSSYNEQFF. CDR3 coding DNA: TGTGCCAGCAGTCAGGGACTGAGCTCCTACAATGAGCAGTTCTTC.

The chain combines TRBV27 with TRBJ1-2, with 8 bases aligning to TRBD1. Germline V gene lookup returns CDR1 MNHEY and CDR2 SMNVEV (reference sequence). V dropped 5 bases and J dropped 1; count of bases not matched to a gene: 6. This CDR3 comprises 15 residues. In DNA, the CDR3 is TGTGCCAGCAGTGGGGACAGGAGCCATAACTATGGCTACACCTTC. Protein sequence: CASSGDRSHNYGYTF.

J is TRBJ2-1 and V is TRBV19, with 12 bases that match TRBD2. The CDR3 is made up of 15 amino acids. The germline CDR1 and CDR2 sequences are LNHDA and SQIVND (reference sequence). J was trimmed by 9 bases and V by 8 bases; bases with no gene match: 11. The DNA of the CDR3 is TGTGCCAGTCGCCGACCGGGACTAGCGGGCTCTGAGCAGTTCTTC. This sequence encodes CASRRPGLAGSEQFF.

The V gene is TRBV12-2, the J gene TRBJ2-7; TRBD1, the D gene given by the table, was not confirmed from the DNA. TRBV12-2 is a known pseudogene. The length of the CDR3 is 16 residues. CDR3 residues: CASRLAPGTGGYEQYF. The CDR3 DNA reads TGTGCAAGTCGCTTAGCCCCCGGGACAGGGGGCTACGAGCAGTACTTC.

The gene calls are TRBV9 and TRBJ1-6; TRBD1 agrees at 7 bases. Per the germline V gene, CDR1 is SGDLS and CDR2 is YYNGEE. CDR3 length: 14 amino acids. V gave up 3 bases and J gave up 8 bases; unmatched junction bases: 5. CDR3 DNA: TGTGCCAGCAGCGACCGGGACAGAGATTCACCCCTCCACTTT. Protein: CASSDRDRDSPLHF.

The rearrangement joins TRBV19 to TRBJ2-3; possible D gene TRBD2, 6 bases. The V end was cut by 1 base, the J end by 4 bases, with 12 bases between. CDR3 length: 15 residues. Germline-derived CDR1 and CDR2 are LNHDA and SQIVND (reference sequence). CDR3 nucleotide sequence: TGTGCCAGTAGTATAGGGCCGGAGCGGGCAGATACGCAGTATTTT. This translates into CASSIGPERADTQYF. The full variable domain, rest sourced from reference TRBV19 and TRBJ2-3, is DGGITQSPKYLFRKEGQNVTLSCEQNLNHDAMYWYRQDPGQGLRLIYYSQIVNDFQKGDIAEGYSVSREKKESFPLTVTSAQKNPTAFYLCASSIGPERADTQYFGPGTRLTVL.

V and J are TRBV25-1 and TRBJ2-7, with D perhaps TRBD1 (6 bases). Germline lookup yields CDR1 MGHDK and CDR2 SYGVNS. Trimming cost V 2 bases and J 0 bases, with 20 bases left between them. The CDR3 spans 18 residues. The DNA for the CDR3 is TGTGCCAGCAGTGAAGGGGGACACCTACTTACAAACTCCTACGAGCAGTACTTC. Translating gives CASSEGGHLLTNSYEQYF.

The chain has TRBV7-3 and TRBJ2-7; a possible D gene is TRBD1 (7 bases). Germline V gene data show CDR1 as SGHTA and CDR2 as FQGTGA. Trimming left V 5 bases short and J 6 bases short, with 20 bases between. The CDR3 runs 15 residues. The CDR3 coding sequence is TGTGCCAGCAGCGGACAGGCGTCGGGGACTGGCGAGCAGTACTTC. This sequence encodes CASSGQASGTGEQYF.

V gene TRBV5-1 combines with J gene TRBJ1-1, with TRBD1 matching over 8 bases. This CDR3 has 13 amino acids. Trimming removed 0 bases from V and 8 bases from J; junction bases left unmatched: 3. The V gene's germline CDR1 is SGHRS and CDR2 YFSETQ. DNA for the CDR3: TGCGCCAGCAGCTTGGTGGGACAGGACGAAGCTTTCTTT. It yields the protein CASSLVGQDEAFF.

The chain carries TRBV15 and TRBJ2-3; D is perhaps TRBD1 (6 bases). This CDR3 has 17 amino acids. The ends were cut back, 0 bases at V and 2 bases at J, with 15 bases in the middle. The germline gives CDR1 LNHNV, CDR2 YYDKDF (reference sequence). Here the CDR3 DNA reads TGTGCCACCAGCAGAGAATTTCCCGGACAGTCCACAGATACGCAGTATTTT. Its protein product is CATSREFPGQSTDTQYF.

This clone came up a few times. The rearrangement links TRBV6-6 to TRBJ1-5; maybe TRBD1 (5 bases). V was pared by 11 bases and J by 2 bases, with 13 bases between. This CDR3 is built from 13 residues. CDR1 MNHNY and CDR2 SVGAGI come from the germline V gene (reference sequence). The DNA for the CDR3 is TGTGCCCGATGGGGCTTGGGCAATCAGCCCCAGCATTTT. Translation: CARWGLGNQPQHF.

The V call is TRBV12-5, the J call TRBJ2-1, with a tentative D call TRBD1 (6 bases). Germline V gene data show CDR1 as LGHNT and CDR2 as FRNRAP. V was shortened by 1 base and J by 5 bases, with 9 bases between the two germline ends. The CDR3 extends over 14 amino acids. This CDR3 reads CASGLGGPDNEQFF. As DNA, the CDR3 is TGTGCTAGTGGTTTGGGGGGGCCCGACAATGAGCAGTTCTTC.

In DNA, the CDR3 is TGTGCCAGCACGGCGGGAGGGCCGGGTGAGCAGTTCTTC. Amino acid sequence: CASTAGGPGEQFF. The chain couples TRBV6-4 to TRBJ2-1; TRBD2 matches at 9 bases. This CDR3 has 13 amino acids. Losses at the gene ends were 7 bases for V and 9 bases for J; bases not matched to a gene: 7. Germline V CDR1 and CDR2: MRHNA, SNTAGT.

The J gene is TRBJ2-5, the V gene TRBV5-1; 8 bases are shared with TRBD1. CDR3 length equals 15 residues. Trimming cost V 0 bases and J 2 bases; bases outside gene matches: 3. Germline values: CDR1 SGHRS, CDR2 YFSETQ. The CDR3 DNA sequence: TGCGCCAGCAGCTTGGGGACAGGGTTTCAAGAGACCCAGTACTTC. Translated: CASSLGTGFQETQYF.

The J gene is TRBJ1-5, the V gene TRBV2; D is possibly TRBD1 (6 bases). The germline V gene has CDR1 SNHLY and CDR2 FYNNEI. This CDR3 region has 15 residues. The V and J ends lost 2 bases and 8 bases respectively, with 16 bases between them. The CDR3 loop is CASSELDRMGKPQHF. As DNA, the CDR3 is TGTGCCAGCAGTGAACTCGACAGGATGGGGAAGCCCCAGCATTTT.

The chain uses TRBV6-4 and TRBJ2-3; D possibly corresponds to TRBD2 (6 bases). The V gene lost 8 bases and the J gene lost 5 bases, with 14 bases spanning the gap. Germline CDR1 MRHNA, CDR2 SNTAGT. The CDR3 runs 13 residues. The CDR3 sequence is CASSGGMGDTQYF. For the CDR3, the DNA is TGTGCCAGCTCGGGCGGGATGGGAGATACGCAGTATTTT.

The V call is TRBV29-1, the J call TRBJ2-1; 7 positions agree with TRBD2. Germline-derived CDR1 and CDR2 are SQVTM and ANQGSEA. The CDR3 loop spans 13 amino acids. J gave up 3 bases and V 4 bases, and 3 bases lay outside the gene matches. CDR3: CSVGEGRYNEQFF. The CDR3 DNA sequence: TGCAGCGTTGGGGAGGGCCGCTACAATGAGCAGTTCTTC.

The V and J genes are TRBV7-9 and TRBJ1-1; the match to TRBD1 covers 9 bases. V trimming: 5 bases; J trimming: 6 bases; junction bases outside the gene matches: 4. This CDR3 region has 13 residues. CDR1 and CDR2 from the germline V gene are SEHNR and FQNEAQ (reference sequence). The DNA for the CDR3 is TGTGCCAGCAGCCCGGACAGGGGCCCTGAAGCTTTCTTT. Protein product: CASSPDRGPEAFF.

The rearrangement links TRBV29-1 to TRBJ1-2; TRBD1 matches 10 bases. The V segment lost 6 bases and the J segment 7 bases; nucleotides outside the gene matches: 11. The CDR3 consists of 14 residues. Germline V gives CDR1 SQVTM, CDR2 ANQGSEA. CDR3 nucleotides: TGCAGCGTCGGCGTGGGACAGGGGTTGGGTGGCTACACCTTC. Translation gives CSVGVGQGLGGYTF.